Included here is one T cell receptor beta chain sequence, with context. Its antigen is as yet unknown. The CDR3 is 16 amino acids. The V segment lost 0 bases and the J segment 10 bases; nucleotides outside the gene matches: 11. Germline CDR1 and CDR2: SGHAT and FQNNGV. This sample is drawn from a study of shared clonotypes between healthy human individuals. Study-wide results and limits: Sequencing of the sorted subsets was shown by rarefaction to be incomplete despite large depth. Richness estimates generally favored naive over memory subsets. Shared across a few donors were roughly 4.8% of the naive CD4 clonotypes.

Method: immunoSEQ multiplex PCR; TCRdb's copy keeps in-frame clones and lacks some. The table includes about 1 million clones, 60% to 80% detected once. The TCR comes from a man between 18 and 35 years old in good health. The chain couples TRBV11-2 to TRBJ2-3; TRBD2 agrees at 9 bases. The specimen was memory CD4+ T cells sorted from blood. Subset of the sample: CD45RA-negative fraction. The CDR3 DNA reads as TGTGCCAGCAGCTTAGAAGGTGCGGGGGGGCCTAGGGCGCAGTATTTT. Translated, it gives CASSLEGAGGPRAQYF.